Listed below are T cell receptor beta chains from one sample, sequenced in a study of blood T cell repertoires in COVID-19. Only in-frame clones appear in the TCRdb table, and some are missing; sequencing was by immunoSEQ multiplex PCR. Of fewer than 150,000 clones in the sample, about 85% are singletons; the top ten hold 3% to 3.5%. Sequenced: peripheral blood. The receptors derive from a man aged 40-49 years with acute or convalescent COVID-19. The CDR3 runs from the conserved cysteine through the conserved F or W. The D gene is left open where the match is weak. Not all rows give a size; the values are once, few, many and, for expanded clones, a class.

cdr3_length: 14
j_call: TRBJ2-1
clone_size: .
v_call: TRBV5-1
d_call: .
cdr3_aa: CASSLDGSYNEQFF
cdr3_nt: TGCGCCAGCAGCTTGGACGGTTCCTACAATGAGCAGTTCTTC

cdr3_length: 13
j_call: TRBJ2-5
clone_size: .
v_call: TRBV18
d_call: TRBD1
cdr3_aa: CASSSGQRETQYF
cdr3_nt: TGTGCCAGCTCATCGGGACAGCGAGAGACCCAGTACTTC

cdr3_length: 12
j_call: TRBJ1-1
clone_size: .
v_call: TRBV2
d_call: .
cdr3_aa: CASKWGDTEAFF
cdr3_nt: TGTGCCAGCAAGTGGGGGGACACTGAAGCTTTCTTT

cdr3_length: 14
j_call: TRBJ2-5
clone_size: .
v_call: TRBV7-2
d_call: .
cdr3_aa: CASSLQGLVETQYF
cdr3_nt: TGTGCCAGCAGCTTACAGGGTTTAGTGGAGACCCAGTACTTC

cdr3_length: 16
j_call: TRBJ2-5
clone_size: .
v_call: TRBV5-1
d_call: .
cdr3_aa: CASSLNPGFPQETQYF
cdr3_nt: TGCGCCAGCAGCTTGAACCCCGGGTTCCCCCAAGAGACCCAGTACTTC

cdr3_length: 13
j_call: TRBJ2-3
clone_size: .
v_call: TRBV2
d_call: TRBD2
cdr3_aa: CARGLAGTDTQYF
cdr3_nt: TGTGCCAGGGGACTAGCGGGCACAGATACGCAGTATTTT

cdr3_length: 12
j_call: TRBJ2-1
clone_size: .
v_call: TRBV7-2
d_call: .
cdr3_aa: CASSQAWGPEFF
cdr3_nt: TGTGCCAGCAGCCAAGCTTGGGGGCCCGAGTTCTTC

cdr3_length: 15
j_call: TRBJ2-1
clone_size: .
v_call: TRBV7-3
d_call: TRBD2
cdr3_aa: CASSPVAGGYNEQFF
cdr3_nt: TGTGCCAGCAGCCCAGTAGCGGGGGGTTACAATGAGCAGTTCTTC

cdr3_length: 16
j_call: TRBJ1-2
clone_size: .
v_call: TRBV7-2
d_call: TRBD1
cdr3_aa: CASSFRRDSTNYGYTF
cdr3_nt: TGTGCCAGCAGCTTTCGTCGGGACAGCACTAACTATGGCTACACCTTC

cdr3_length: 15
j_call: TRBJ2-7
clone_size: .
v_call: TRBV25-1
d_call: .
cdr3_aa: CASTGGTGLLYEQYF
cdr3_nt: TGTGCCAGCACGGGGGGGACAGGGTTGTTGTACGAGCAGTACTTC

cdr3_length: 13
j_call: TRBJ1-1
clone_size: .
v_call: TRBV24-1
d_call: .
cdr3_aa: CATARQENTEAFF
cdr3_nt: TGTGCCACCGCCCGACAGGAGAACACTGAAGCTTTCTTT

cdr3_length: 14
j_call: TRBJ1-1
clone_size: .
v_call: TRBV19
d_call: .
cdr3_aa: CASSTWTADTEAFF
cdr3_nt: TGTGCCAGTAGTACCTGGACAGCGGACACTGAAGCTTTCTTT

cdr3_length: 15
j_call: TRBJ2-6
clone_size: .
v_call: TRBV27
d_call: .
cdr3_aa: CASSAGTFGANVLTF
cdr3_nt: .

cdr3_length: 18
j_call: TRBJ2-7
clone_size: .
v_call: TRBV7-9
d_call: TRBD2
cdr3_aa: CASSGWGLAGDPSYEQYF
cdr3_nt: TGTGCCAGCAGCGGATGGGGGCTAGCGGGGGATCCGTCCTACGAGCAGTACTTC

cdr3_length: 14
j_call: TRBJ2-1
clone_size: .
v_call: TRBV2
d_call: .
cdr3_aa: CASSENSLYNEQFF
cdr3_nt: TGTGCCAGCAGTGAAAACTCGCTTTACAATGAGCAGTTCTTC

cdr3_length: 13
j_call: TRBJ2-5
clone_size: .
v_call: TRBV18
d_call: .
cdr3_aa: CASSPESRETQYF
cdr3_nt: TGTGCCAGCTCACCAGAGTCCCGAGAGACCCAGTACTTC

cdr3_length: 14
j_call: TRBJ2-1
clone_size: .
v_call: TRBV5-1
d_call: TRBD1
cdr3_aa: CASAPGTGGNEQFF
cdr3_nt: TGCGCCAGCGCCCCCGGGACAGGGGGGAATGAGCAGTTCTTC

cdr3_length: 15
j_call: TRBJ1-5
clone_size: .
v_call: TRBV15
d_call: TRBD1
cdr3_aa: CATSRDFGTDQPQHF
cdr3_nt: TGTGCCACCAGCAGAGATTTCGGGACAGATCAGCCCCAGCATTTT

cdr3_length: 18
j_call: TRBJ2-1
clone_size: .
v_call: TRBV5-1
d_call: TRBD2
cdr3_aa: CASSFTGMGSGGPAEQFF
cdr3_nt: TGCGCCAGCAGCTTCACAGGGATGGGTAGCGGGGGTCCGGCGGAGCAGTTCTTC

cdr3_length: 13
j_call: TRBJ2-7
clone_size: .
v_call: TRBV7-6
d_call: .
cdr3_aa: CASSFQPYYEQYF
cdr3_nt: TGTGCCAGCAGCTTTCAACCCTACTACGAGCAGTACTTC

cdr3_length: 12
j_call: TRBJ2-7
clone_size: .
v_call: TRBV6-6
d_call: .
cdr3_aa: CASSRARHEQYF
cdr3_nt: TGTGCCAGCAGTCGGGCCCGCCACGAGCAGTACTTC

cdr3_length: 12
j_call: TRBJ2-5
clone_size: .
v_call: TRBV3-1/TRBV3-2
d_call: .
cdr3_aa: CASSPSRETQYF
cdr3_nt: TGTGCCAGCTCACCGTCTCGGGAGACCCAGTACTTC

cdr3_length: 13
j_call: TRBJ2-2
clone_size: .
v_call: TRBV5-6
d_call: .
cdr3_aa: CASSVDITGELFF
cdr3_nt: TGTGCCAGCAGCGTTGACATCACCGGGGAGCTGTTTTTT

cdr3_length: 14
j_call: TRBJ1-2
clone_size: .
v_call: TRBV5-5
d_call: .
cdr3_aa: CASSLDSSDYGYTF
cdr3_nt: TGTGCCAGCAGCTTGGACAGTTCTGACTATGGCTACACCTTC

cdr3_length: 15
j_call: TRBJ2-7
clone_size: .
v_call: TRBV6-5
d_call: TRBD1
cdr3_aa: CASSYSRTGYYEQYF
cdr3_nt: TGTGCCAGCAGTTACTCGCGGACAGGCTACTACGAGCAGTACTTC

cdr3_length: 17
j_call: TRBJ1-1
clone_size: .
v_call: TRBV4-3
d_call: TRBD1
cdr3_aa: CASSQDPGQGARTEAFF
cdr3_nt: TGCGCCAGCAGCCAAGACCCCGGACAGGGGGCGCGCACTGAAGCTTTCTTT

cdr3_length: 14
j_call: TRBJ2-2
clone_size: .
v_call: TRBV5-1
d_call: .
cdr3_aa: CASSFSYSTGELFF
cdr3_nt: TGCGCCAGCAGCTTTAGTTACAGTACCGGGGAGCTGTTTTTT

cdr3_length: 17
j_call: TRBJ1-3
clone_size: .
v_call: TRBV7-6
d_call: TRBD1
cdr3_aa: CASSPKAGQISGNTIYF
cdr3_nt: TGTGCCAGCAGCCCAAAGGCGGGACAGATCTCTGGAAACACCATATATTTT

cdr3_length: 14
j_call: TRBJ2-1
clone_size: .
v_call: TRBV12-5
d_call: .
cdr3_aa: CASGLVPVYNEQFF
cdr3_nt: TGTGCTAGTGGTTTGGTCCCAGTATACAATGAGCAGTTCTTC

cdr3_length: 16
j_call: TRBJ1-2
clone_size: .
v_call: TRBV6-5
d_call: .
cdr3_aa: CASSYSGGRPGYGYTF
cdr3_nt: TGTGCCAGCAGTTACTCGGGGGGACGCCCTGGATATGGCTACACCTTC

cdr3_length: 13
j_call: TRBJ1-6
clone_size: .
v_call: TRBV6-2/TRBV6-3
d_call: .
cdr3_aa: CASSYRAVQPLHF
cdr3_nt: TGTGCCAGCAGTTACCGCGCCGTTCAACCCCTCCACTTT

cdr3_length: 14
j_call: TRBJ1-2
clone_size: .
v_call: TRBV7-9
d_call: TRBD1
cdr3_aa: CASSLERTGIGYTF
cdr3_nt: TGTGCCAGCAGCTTAGAAAGGACAGGGATTGGCTACACCTTC

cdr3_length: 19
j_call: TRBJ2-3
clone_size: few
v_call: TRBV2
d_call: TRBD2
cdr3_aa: CASVPPGLAGGTSTDTQYF
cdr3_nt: TGTGCCAGTGTCCCCCCGGGACTAGCGGGGGGCACTAGCACAGATACGCAGTATTTT

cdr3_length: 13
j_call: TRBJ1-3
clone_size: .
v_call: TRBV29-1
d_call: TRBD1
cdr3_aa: CSVGQGGGNTIYF
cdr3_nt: TGCAGCGTTGGACAGGGGGGAGGAAACACCATATATTTT

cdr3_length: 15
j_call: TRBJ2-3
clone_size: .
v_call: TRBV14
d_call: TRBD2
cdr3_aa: CASSPGTSSTDTQYF
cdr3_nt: TGTGCCAGCAGCCCAGGGACTAGCAGCACAGATACGCAGTATTTT